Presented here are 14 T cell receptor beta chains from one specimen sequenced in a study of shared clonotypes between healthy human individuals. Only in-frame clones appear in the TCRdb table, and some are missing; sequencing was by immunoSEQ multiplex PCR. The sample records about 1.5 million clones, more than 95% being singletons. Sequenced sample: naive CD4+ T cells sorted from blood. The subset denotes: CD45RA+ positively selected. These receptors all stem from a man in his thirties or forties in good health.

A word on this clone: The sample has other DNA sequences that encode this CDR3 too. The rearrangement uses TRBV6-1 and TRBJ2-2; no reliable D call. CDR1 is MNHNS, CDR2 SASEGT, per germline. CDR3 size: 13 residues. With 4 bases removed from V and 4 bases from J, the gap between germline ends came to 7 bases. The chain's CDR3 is CASSGGRTGELFF. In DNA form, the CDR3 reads TGTGCCAGCAGTGGAGGACGCACCGGGGAGCTGTTTTTT.

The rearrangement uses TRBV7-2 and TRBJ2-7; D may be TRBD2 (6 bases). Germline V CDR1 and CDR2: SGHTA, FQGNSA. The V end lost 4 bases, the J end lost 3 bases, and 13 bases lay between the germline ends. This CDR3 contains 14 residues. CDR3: CASSSPGLNYEQYF. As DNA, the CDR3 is TGTGCCAGCAGCTCACCGGGACTTAACTACGAGCAGTACTTC.

CDR3 nucleotides: TGTGCCAGCAGCTCGACAGGGCTCAATCAGCCCCAGCATTTT. Residues: CASSSTGLNQPQHF. This chain links TRBV5-6 with TRBJ1-5; 7 nucleotides match TRBD1. CDR3 length equals 14 residues. The V gene's germline CDR1 is SGHDT and CDR2 YYEEEE. V shed 3 bases, J shed 3 bases, and the junction held 3 bases outside the gene matches.

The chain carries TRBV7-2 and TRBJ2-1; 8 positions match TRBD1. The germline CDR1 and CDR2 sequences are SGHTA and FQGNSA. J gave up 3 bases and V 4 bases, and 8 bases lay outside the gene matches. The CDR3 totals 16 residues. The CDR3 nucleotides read TGTGCCAGCAGCTCCCACGCAGGGGGCGGCTACAATGAGCAGTTCTTC. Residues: CASSSHAGGGYNEQFF. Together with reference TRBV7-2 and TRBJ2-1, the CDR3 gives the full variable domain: GAGVSQSPSNKVTEKGKDVELRCDPISGHTALYWYRQSLGQGLEFLIYFQGNSAPDKSGLPSDRFSAERTGGSVSTLTIQRTQQEDSAVYLCASSSHAGGGYNEQFFGPGTRLTVL.

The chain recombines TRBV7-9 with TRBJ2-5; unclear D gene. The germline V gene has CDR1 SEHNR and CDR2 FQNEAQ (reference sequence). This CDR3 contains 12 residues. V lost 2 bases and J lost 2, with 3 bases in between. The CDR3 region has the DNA TGTGCCAGCAGCTTAACACAAGAGACCCAGTACTTC. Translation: CASSLTQETQYF. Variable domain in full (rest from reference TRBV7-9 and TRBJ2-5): DTGVSQNPRHKITKRGQNVTFRCDPISEHNRLYWYRQTLGQGPEFLTYFQNEAQLEKSRLLSDRFSAERPKGSFSTLEIQRTEQGDSAMYLCASSLTQETQYFGPGTRLLVL.

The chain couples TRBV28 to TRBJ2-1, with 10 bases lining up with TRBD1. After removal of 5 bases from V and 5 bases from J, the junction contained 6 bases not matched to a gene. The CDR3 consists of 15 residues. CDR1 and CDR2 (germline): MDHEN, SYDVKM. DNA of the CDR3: TGTGCCAGCAGTGTGACAGGGGGCGCCCACAATGAGCAGTTCTTC. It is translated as CASSVTGGAHNEQFF.

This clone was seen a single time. In DNA form, the CDR3 reads TGTGCCAGCTCACCATATACAGTCGGCCCCTACGAGCAGTACTTC. Encoded protein: CASSPYTVGPYEQYF. The gene calls are TRBV18 and TRBJ2-7; no firm D call. V lost 2 bases and J lost 2, with 13 bases in between. The germline V gene has CDR1 KGHSH and CDR2 LQKENI. CDR3 length: 15 residues.

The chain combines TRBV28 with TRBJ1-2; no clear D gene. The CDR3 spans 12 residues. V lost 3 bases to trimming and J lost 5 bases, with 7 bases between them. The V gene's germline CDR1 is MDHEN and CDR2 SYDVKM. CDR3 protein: CASSFGRYGYTF. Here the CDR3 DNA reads TGTGCCAGCAGTTTTGGGAGATATGGCTACACCTTC.

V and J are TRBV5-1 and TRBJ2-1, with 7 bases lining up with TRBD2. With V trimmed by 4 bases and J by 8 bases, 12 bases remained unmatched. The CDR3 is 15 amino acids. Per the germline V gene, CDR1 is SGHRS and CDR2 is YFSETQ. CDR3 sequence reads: CASSLRTRSSHEQFF. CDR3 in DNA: TGCGCCAGCAGCCTACGGACTAGGTCTTCGCATGAGCAGTTCTTC.

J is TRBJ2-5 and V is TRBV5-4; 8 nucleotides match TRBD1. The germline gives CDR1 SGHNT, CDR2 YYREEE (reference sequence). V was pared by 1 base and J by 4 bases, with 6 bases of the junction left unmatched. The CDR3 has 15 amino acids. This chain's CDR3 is CASSLQGAIGETQYF. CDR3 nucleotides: TGTGCCAGCAGCTTGCAGGGGGCAATAGGAGAGACCCAGTACTTC.

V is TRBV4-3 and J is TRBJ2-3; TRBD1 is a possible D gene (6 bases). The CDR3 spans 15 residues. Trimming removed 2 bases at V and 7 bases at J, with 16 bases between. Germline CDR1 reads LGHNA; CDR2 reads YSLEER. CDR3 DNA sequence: TGCGCCAGCAGCCAATACGGACAGCCAGTAAATACGCAGTATTTT. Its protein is CASSQYGQPVNTQYF.

CDR3 protein: CASSLKGYSYEQYF. The CDR3 DNA reads as TGTGCCAGCAGCTTGAAGGGGTACTCCTACGAGCAGTACTTC. V is TRBV5-4 and J is TRBJ2-7; D perhaps matches TRBD1 (5 bases). The CDR3 is made up of 14 amino acids. Germline V gene data show CDR1 as SGHNT and CDR2 as YYREEE (reference sequence). Trimming stripped 1 base from V and 0 bases from J, with 8 bases between.

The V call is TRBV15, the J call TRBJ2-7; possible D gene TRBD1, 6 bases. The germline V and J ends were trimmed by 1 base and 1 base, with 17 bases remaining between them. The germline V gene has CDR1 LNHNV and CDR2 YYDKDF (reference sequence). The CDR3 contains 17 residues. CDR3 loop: CATSRAIGGVGSYEQYF. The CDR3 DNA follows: TGTGCCACCAGCAGAGCTATAGGGGGAGTCGGGTCCTACGAGCAGTACTTC.

The CDR3 region is CASRLTSGAYNEQFF. CDR3 coding DNA: TGTGCCAGTAGATTGACTAGCGGGGCTTACAATGAGCAGTTCTTC. This chain uses TRBV19 with TRBJ2-1; the match to TRBD2 covers 11 bases. There are 15 residues in the CDR3. Germline trimming cut 6 bases from V and 4 bases from J; bases unmatched to any gene: 5. Germline CDR1 reads LNHDA; CDR2 reads SQIVND (reference sequence). The whole variable domain, filled in from reference TRBV19 and TRBJ2-1, reads DGGITQSPKYLFRKEGQNVTLSCEQNLNHDAMYWYRQDPGQGLRLIYYSQIVNDFQKGDIAEGYSVSREKKESFPLTVTSAQKNPTAFYLCASRLTSGAYNEQFFGPGTRLTVL.